These T cell receptor beta chains were read from a single sample in a study of vaccination and CD4 T cells after COVID-19. TCRdb re-called the PCR reads with MiXCR, one entry per CDR3 protein. The sample yields approximately 11,000 distinct CDR3 sequences, roughly 40% seen once. Their recognized antigens are unknown. The source material was CD4+ T cells from blood, cultured in vitro. Receptor source: a human donor in good health. CDR3s include the opening cysteine and the closing phenylalanine or tryptophan. The order of the fields is D gene, V gene, clone size, J gene, CDR3 DNA, CDR3 protein. A D gene is named only where the DNA matches it firmly. Where a row states a size, it is once, few, many or the class of an expanded clone; other rows omit it.

d_call: TRBD1; v_call: TRBV7-3; clone_size: -; j_call: TRBJ1-1; cdr3_nt: TGTGCCAGCTCACAGGGGATGAACACTGAAGCTTTCTTT; cdr3_aa: CASSQGMNTEAFF
d_call: -; v_call: TRBV6-2/TRBV6-3; clone_size: -; j_call: TRBJ1-6; cdr3_nt: TGTGCCAGCAGCCCGGGGTCGGGGAATTCACCCCTCCACTTT; cdr3_aa: CASSPGSGNSPLHF
d_call: TRBD1; v_call: TRBV19; clone_size: -; j_call: TRBJ2-3; cdr3_nt: TGTGCCAGTAGTACCATACAGGGGGCGAAAGATACGCAGTATTTT; cdr3_aa: CASSTIQGAKDTQYF
d_call: -; v_call: TRBV20-1; clone_size: -; j_call: TRBJ1-4; cdr3_nt: TGCAGTGCTAGAGACGCCGGGTTGGGGGAAAAACTGTTTTTT; cdr3_aa: CSARDAGLGEKLFF
d_call: -; v_call: TRBV2; clone_size: few; j_call: TRBJ1-5; cdr3_nt: TGTGCCAGCAGTGAAGGCGGGCAGCCCCAGCATTTT; cdr3_aa: CASSEGGQPQHF
d_call: -; v_call: TRBV20-1; clone_size: few; j_call: TRBJ2-1; cdr3_nt: TGCAGTGCTAGAGATCAGGGAATGAATGAGCAGTTCTTC; cdr3_aa: CSARDQGMNEQFF
d_call: -; v_call: TRBV7-6; clone_size: -; j_call: TRBJ2-7; cdr3_nt: TGTGCCAGCAGCCTCGGCCAAGGGGGTTTTGAGTACGAGCAGTACTTC; cdr3_aa: CASSLGQGGFEYEQYF
d_call: TRBD1; v_call: TRBV29-1; clone_size: few; j_call: TRBJ1-2; cdr3_nt: TGCAGCGTGCCCCGGGACAGTCTCTATGGCTACACCTTC; cdr3_aa: CSVPRDSLYGYTF
d_call: TRBD2; v_call: TRBV6-5; clone_size: -; j_call: TRBJ2-5; cdr3_nt: TGTGCCAGCAGTTACTCAGGGACTAGCGGGAGAACGGAGACCCAGTACTTC; cdr3_aa: CASSYSGTSGRTETQYF
d_call: -; v_call: TRBV6-5; clone_size: -; j_call: TRBJ2-7; cdr3_nt: TGTGCCAGCAGTTACTCGAAGGTTTCCTACGAGCAGTACTTC; cdr3_aa: CASSYSKVSYEQYF